These T cell receptor beta chains were read from a single sample in a study of blood T cell repertoires in COVID-19. Profiling relied on immunoSEQ multiplex PCR, and the TCRdb table lists in-frame clones only, not all of them. This sample yields roughly 70,000 clones, of which more than 85% are seen a single time; approximately 14% belongs to the top ten. The sequenced material came from peripheral blood. The receptors come from a human donor with active COVID-19. The donor label of this sample is uncertain. Both conserved end residues are part of each CDR3. D genes are given only for firm matches. Size is stated for part of the rows, as once, few or many counts, or as a class when the clone is expanded.

NA | TRBJ1-1 | NA | TRBV6-1 | TGTGCCAGCAGTGAATCCCGGACTGAAGCTTTCTTT | CASSESRTEAFF
TRBD1 | TRBJ1-1 | NA | TRBV4-1 | TGCGCCAGCAGCCAAGGGCCGGGACAGAGGCTTATGAACACTGAAGCTTTCTTT | CASSQGPGQRLMNTEAFF
NA | TRBJ1-5 | NA | TRBV28 | TGTGCCAGCCACTCAGGTTCTGGGCAGCCCCAGCATTTT | CASHSGSGQPQHF
NA | TRBJ2-7 | few | TRBV27 | TGTGCCAGCAGTTCCGAGCTCACCCTCTACGAGCAGTACTTC | CASSSELTLYEQYF
TRBD2 | TRBJ2-7 | NA | TRBV27 | TGTGCCAGCAGAGATAGCGGGAGCACGAACGAGCAGTACTTC | CASRDSGSTNEQYF
NA | TRBJ1-4 | few | TRBV29-1 | TGCAGCGCTGGGGGCAGGGATGAAAAACTGTTTTTT | CSAGGRDEKLFF
NA | TRBJ2-7 | few | TRBV28 | TGTGCCAGCAGTCCTCCGGCGGGCGAGCAGTACTTC | CASSPPAGEQYF
NA | TRBJ2-4 | NA | TRBV18 | TGTGCCAGCTCACCTGAGCCGACAGTCAACATTCAGTACTTC | CASSPEPTVNIQYF
NA | TRBJ1-5 | NA | TRBV28 | TGTGCCAGCAGTTCCGCAGGGTGGGTTCAGCCCCAGCATTTT | CASSSAGWVQPQHF
TRBD1 | TRBJ1-4 | NA | TRBV18 | TGTGCCAGCTCACCAGGCAGGGGGAGAACAACTAATGAAAAACTGTTTTTT | CASSPGRGRTTNEKLFF
NA | TRBJ1-1 | once | TRBV2 | TGTGCCACCAAGAGGGATCTGTCTAGTGGTGAAGCTTTCTTT | CATKRDLSSGEAFF
NA | TRBJ2-1 | NA | TRBV7-2 | TGTGCCAGCAGCTTAATACCCAGGGGCTACAACAATGAGCAGTTCTTC | CASSLIPRGYNNEQFF
NA | TRBJ1-2 | once | TRBV11-2 | TGTGCCAGCAGCTTAGACAGGGTCCCGGAGCATTATGGCTACACCTTC | CASSLDRVPEHYGYTF
NA | TRBJ1-6 | NA | TRBV7-2 | TGTGCCAGCAGCTTAGCAACAGGACATAATTCACCCCTCCACTTT | CASSLATGHNSPLHF
NA | TRBJ2-1 | NA | TRBV6-6 | TGTGCCAGCAGTCGCTCCGGGACTTACAATGAGCAGTTCTTC | CASSRSGTYNEQFF
NA | TRBJ2-7 | NA | TRBV7-3 | TGTGCCAGCAGCTTGATGTCGGGGGAGCAGTACTTC | CASSLMSGEQYF
TRBD1 | TRBJ2-7 | few | TRBV5-1 | TGCGCCAGCAGCTCGAATACAGGGGGCCCCTACGAGCAGTACTTC | CASSSNTGGPYEQYF
TRBD2 | TRBJ2-1 | once | TRBV18 | TGTGCCAGCTCACCAGGAGCGGGAGTGTACAATGAGCAGTTCTTC | CASSPGAGVYNEQFF
NA | TRBJ2-7 | NA | TRBV12-3/TRBV12-4 | TGTGCCAGTTCTAAACGTACCTACGAGCAGTACTTC | CASSKRTYEQYF
TRBD1 | TRBJ2-7 | NA | TRBV5-1 | TGCGCCAGCAGCCCCGGGACAGGGGTGTACGAGCAGTACTTC | CASSPGTGVYEQYF
TRBD1 | TRBJ2-5 | NA | TRBV5-1 | TGCGCCAGCAGTCTTGGAGGGACAGGGGATCAAGAGCACTTC | CASSLGGTGDQEHF
TRBD1 | TRBJ2-4 | NA | TRBV18 | TGTGCCAGCTCAGCGGACAGGGTGAACATTCAGTACTTC | CASSADRVNIQYF
NA | TRBJ1-1 | once | TRBV28 | TGTGCCAGCAGTTTAAGGGCGGAAAGAGGGGCTTTCTTT | CASSLRAERGAFF
TRBD2 | TRBJ2-1 | NA | TRBV3-1/TRBV3-2 | TGTGCCAGCAGCCAAGACGGCGGGAGGATTGTTCGCAATGAGCAGTTCTTC | CASSQDGGRIVRNEQFF
NA | TRBJ2-5 | NA | TRBV7-2 | TGTGCCAGCAGCTTAAGACAGGCCGAAGAGACCCAGTACTTC | CASSLRQAEETQYF